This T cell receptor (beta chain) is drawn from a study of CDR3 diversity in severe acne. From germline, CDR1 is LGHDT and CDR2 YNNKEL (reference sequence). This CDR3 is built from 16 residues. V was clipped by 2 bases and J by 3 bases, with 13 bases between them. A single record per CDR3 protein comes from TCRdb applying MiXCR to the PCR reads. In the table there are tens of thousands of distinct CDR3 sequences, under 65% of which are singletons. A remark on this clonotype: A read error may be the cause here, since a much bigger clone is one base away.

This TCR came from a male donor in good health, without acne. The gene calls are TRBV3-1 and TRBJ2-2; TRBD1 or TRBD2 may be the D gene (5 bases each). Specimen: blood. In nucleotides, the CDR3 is TGTGCCAGCAGCCAACCGGGACCAGCGGACACCGGGGAGCTGTTTTTT. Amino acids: CASSQPGPADTGELFF.